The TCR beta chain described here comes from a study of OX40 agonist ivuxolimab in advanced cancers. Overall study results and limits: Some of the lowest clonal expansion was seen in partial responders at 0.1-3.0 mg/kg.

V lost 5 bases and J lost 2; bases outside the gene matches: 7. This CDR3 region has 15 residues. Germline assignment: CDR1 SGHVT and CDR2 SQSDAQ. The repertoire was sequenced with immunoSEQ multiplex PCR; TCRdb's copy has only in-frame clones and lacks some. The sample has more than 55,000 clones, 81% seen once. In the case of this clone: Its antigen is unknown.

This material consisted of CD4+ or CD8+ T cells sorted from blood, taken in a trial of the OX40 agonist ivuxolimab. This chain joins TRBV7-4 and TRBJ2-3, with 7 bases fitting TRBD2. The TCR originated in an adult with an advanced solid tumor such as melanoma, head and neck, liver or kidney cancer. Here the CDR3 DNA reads TGTGCCAGCAGCCGGCAGCGGGGCTCCACAGATACGCAGTATTTT. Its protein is CASSRQRGSTDTQYF.